The T cell receptor (beta chain) described here comes from a study of regulatory T cells in long-lasting Graves disease. Looking at the study overall: Antithyroid drugs had been given to newly diagnosed Graves' patients for under 3 months. Overall study findings and caveats: Persistent disease was characterized by preferential usage of TRBV28, TRBJ1-2 and TRBJ2-5.

The TCR beta library used iRepertoire HTBI primers with Arm-PCR amplification of CDR3. TCRdb re-analysed the multiplex PCR reads in MiXCR, keeping a single row per CDR3 protein. Of some 230,000 distinct CDR3 sequences listed, about 16% are singletons. Time point defined: newly diagnosed GD, antithyroid drugs for less than 3 months. From RNA extracted from PBMCs, the TCR library was made. Graves' disease was diagnosed by American Thyroid Association guidelines. EDTA tubes received approximately 8.4 milliliters of collected peripheral blood. This clonotype occurred many times. Its specificity is not known. Germline values: CDR1 SQVTM, CDR2 ANQGSEA. Trimming removed 6 bases from V and 3 bases from J, with 9 bases in between. The CDR3 is 11 residues long.

The chain couples TRBV29-1 to TRBJ2-7, with unresolved D. Sequencing was performed on peripheral blood mononuclear cells (PBMCs), taken at new diagnosis, from a patient treated with antithyroid drugs. The receptor was derived from a female donor with Graves disease. CDR3 loop: CSVDDIYEQYF. In DNA form, the CDR3 reads TGCAGCGTCGACGACATCTACGAGCAGTACTTC.